Listed here is a single T cell receptor (beta chain). MiXCR, applied by TCRdb to the reads, yields one record per CDR3 protein. The data show 200,000 to 300,000 distinct CDR3 sequences, 9% to 15% seen once. From germline, CDR1 is SQVTM and CDR2 ANQGSEA. The CDR3 is made up of 12 amino acids. V lost 7 bases and J 0 bases, leaving 10 bases between the germline ends. This sample stems from a study of T cell repertoires in cytomegalovirus infection. Study details: Indications came from public TCR beta signatures; they pointed to CMV infection and to a matching HLA type.

The sample comprised PBMCs. The chain recombines TRBV29-1 with TRBJ2-7, with a tentative D call TRBD1 (6 bases). This receptor was taken from a human donor in good health (CMV status not recorded). Some clones in this sample may be carry-over from other donors' samples. The CDR3 region has the DNA TGCAGCGCGAGGGGGAGCTCCTACGAGCAGTACTTC. This sequence encodes CSARGSSYEQYF.